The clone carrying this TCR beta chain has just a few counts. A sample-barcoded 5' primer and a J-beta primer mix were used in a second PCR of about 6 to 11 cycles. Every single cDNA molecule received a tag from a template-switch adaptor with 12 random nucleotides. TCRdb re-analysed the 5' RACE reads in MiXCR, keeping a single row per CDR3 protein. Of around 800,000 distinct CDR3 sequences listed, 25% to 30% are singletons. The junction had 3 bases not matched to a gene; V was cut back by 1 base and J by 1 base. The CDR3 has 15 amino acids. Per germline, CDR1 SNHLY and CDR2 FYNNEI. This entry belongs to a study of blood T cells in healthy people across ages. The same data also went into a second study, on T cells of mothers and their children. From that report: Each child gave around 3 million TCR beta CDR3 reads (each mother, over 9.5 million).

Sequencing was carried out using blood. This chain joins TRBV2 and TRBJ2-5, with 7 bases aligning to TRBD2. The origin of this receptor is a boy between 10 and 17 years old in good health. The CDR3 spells CASSEVGGIQETQYF. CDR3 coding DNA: TGTGCCAGCAGTGAAGTGGGGGGGATCCAAGAGACCCAGTACTTC. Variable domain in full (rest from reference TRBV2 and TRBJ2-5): EPEVTQTPSHQVTQMGQEVILRCVPISNHLYFYWYRQILGQKVEFLVSFYNNEISEKSEIFDDQFSVERPDGSNFTLKIRSTKLEDSAMYFCASSEVGGIQETQYFGPGTRLLVL.